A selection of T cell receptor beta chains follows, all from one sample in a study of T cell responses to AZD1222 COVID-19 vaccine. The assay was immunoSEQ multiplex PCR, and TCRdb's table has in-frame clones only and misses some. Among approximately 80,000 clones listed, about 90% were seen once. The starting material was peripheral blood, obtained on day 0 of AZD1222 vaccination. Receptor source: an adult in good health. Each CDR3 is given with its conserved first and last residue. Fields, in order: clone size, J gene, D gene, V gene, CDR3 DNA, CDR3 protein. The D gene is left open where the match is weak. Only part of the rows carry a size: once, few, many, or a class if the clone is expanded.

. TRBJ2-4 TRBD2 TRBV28 TGTGCCAGCAGTCTCATGACTAGCGGGGGGAGAAACATTCAGTACTTC CASSLMTSGGRNIQYF
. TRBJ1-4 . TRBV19 TGTGCCAGTAGTACCTTCGTCGGGGGTACTAATGAAAAACTGTTTTTT CASSTFVGGTNEKLFF
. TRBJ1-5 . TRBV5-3 TGTGCCAGAAGCTTGAATGATAGCAATCAGCCCCAGCATTTT CARSLNDSNQPQHF
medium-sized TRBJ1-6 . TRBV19 TGTGCCAGTAGTGAGAGAGGCAGCCTCTCCTATAATTCACCCCTCCACTTT CASSERGSLSYNSPLHF
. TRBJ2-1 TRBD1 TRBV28 TGTGCCAGCACCCTAACCCTACAGGGGAAAAAGTTCTTC CASTLTLQGKKFF
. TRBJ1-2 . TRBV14 TGTGCCAGCAGCCAAGGTGCCTCTAACTATGGCTACACCTTC CASSQGASNYGYTF
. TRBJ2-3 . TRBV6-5 TGTGCCAGCAGTTACCAGCCAGACCTCACAGATACGCAGTATTTT CASSYQPDLTDTQYF
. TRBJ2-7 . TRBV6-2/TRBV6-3 TGTGCCAGCAGTTTTGCGGGGTTCTACGAGCAGTACTTC CASSFAGFYEQYF
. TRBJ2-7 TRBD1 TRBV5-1 TGCGCCAGCAGCTTACAGGGGTCGAACTACGAGCAGTACTTC CASSLQGSNYEQYF
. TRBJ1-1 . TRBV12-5 TGTGCTAGTGGTTTGGTTAGAGAGATGAACACTGAAGCTTTCTTT CASGLVREMNTEAFF
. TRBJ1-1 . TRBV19 TGTGCCAGTAGTATAGATCGCAGGGGTGGCACTGAAGCTTTCTTT CASSIDRRGGTEAFF
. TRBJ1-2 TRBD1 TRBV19 TGTGCCAGTAGTATAGACTCCACAGGGGGCTATGGCTACACCTTC CASSIDSTGGYGYTF
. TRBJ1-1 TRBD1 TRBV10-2 TGCGCCAGCAGAGACAGGGCACAAACTGAAGCTTTCTTT CASRDRAQTEAFF
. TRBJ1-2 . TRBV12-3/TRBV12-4 TGTGCCAGCAGTTTAGACAGCTATGGCTACACCTTC CASSLDSYGYTF
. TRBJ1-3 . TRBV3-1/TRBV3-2 TGTGCCAGCAGCCAGGGACATTCTGGAAACACCATATATTTT CASSQGHSGNTIYF
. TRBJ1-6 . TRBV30 TGTGCCTGGAACCCGGGGGATTCACCCCTCCACTTT CAWNPGDSPLHF
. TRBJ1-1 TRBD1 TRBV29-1 TGCAGCGTCGGACAGGGGGCAACTGAAGCTTTCTTT CSVGQGATEAFF
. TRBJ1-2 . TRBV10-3 TGTGCCATCAGTGAATCTGGCAGGGGACTTACTTTAACTAACTATGGCTACACCTTC CAISESGRGLTLTNYGYTF
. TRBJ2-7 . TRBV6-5 TGTGCCAGCAGTCGGCCGGGCCGTAGCTACGAGCAGTACTTC CASSRPGRSYEQYF
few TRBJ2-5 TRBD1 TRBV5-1 TGCGCCAGCAGCTCGTCGACAGGGACCCAAGAGACCCAGTACTTC CASSSSTGTQETQYF
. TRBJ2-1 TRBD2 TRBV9 TGTGCCAGCAGCGTACCAAGCAGCGGGGCGAATGAGCAGTTCTTC CASSVPSSGANEQFF
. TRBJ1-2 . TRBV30 TGTGCCTGGAGTAAGGGTAACTATGGCTACACCTTC CAWSKGNYGYTF
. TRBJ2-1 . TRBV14 TGTGCCAGCAGCGATACGACCGGCGGGGGCGGGGACAATGAGCAGTTCTTC CASSDTTGGGGDNEQFF
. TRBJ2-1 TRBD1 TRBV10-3 TGTGCCATCAGTGCCCCCCAGGGACAGCCGGATCCCTCCAATGAGCAGTTCTTC CAISAPQGQPDPSNEQFF
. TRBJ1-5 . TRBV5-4 TGTGCCAGCAGCTTGGGGGGGCCTAGGGCCCAGCCCCAGCATTTT CASSLGGPRAQPQHF
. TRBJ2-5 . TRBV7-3 TGTGCCAGCAGCCCACAGGGTCCCGAGACCCAGTACTTC CASSPQGPETQYF
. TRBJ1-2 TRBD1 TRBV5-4 TGTGCCAGCAGCTCCCCGGGACAGGGGCGCCAAGGCTATGGCTACACCTTC CASSSPGQGRQGYGYTF
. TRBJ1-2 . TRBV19 TGTGCCAGTAAGACTGAAGGGTTGGCTAACTATGGCTACACCTTC CASKTEGLANYGYTF
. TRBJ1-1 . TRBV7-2 TGTGCCAGCAGCTTACGGGGACGGGTTGAAGCTTTCTTT CASSLRGRVEAFF
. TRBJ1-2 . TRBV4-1 TGCGCCAGCAGCCAAGGGACAAACGAGGGCTATGGCTACACCTTC CASSQGTNEGYGYTF
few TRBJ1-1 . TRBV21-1 TGTGCCAGCAGCACCATTAGGGACAGGGGCGCTGAAGCTTTCTTT CASSTIRDRGAEAFF
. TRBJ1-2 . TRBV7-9 TGTGCCAGCAGCCCCCCGACGGCCTACTATGGCTACACCTTC CASSPPTAYYGYTF
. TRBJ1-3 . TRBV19 TGTGCCAGTAGTATGGCAGGTGGTTCTGGAAACACCATATATTTT CASSMAGGSGNTIYF
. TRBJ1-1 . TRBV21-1 TGTGCCAGCAGCAAGAAAAAGGGTGGGGACACTGAAGCTTTCTTT CASSKKKGGDTEAFF
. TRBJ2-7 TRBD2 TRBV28 TGTGCCAGCAGCCGACAGCCTAGCGGGGGATCGGGCGAGCAGTACTTC CASSRQPSGGSGEQYF
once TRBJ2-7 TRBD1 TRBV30 TGTGCCTGGAGGTCCGGGACAGGGGGTTACGAGCAGTACTTC CAWRSGTGGYEQYF
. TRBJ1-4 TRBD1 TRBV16 TGTGCCAGCAGCCAACGCCCGCTGGACAGGGGATGGTCCACAACTAATGAAAAACTGTTTTTT CASSQRPLDRGWSTTNEKLFF
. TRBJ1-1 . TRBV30 TGTGCCTGGACCCCTCGGGGGGGTGAAGCTTTCTTT CAWTPRGGEAFF
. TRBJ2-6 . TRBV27 TGTGCCAGCAGTTTATCAACAGGGACCGGGGCCAACGTCCTGACTTTC CASSLSTGTGANVLTF
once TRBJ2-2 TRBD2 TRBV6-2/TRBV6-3 TGTGCCAGCAGTTACTCTAGCGGGGCGAACACCGGGGAGCTGTTTTTT CASSYSSGANTGELFF
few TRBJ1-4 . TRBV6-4 TGTGCCAGCAGTGGACTGGGGAGAGCTAATGAAAAACTGTTTTTT CASSGLGRANEKLFF
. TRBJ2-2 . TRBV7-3 TGTGCCAGCAGCTTACTAGGATCGAACACCGGGGAGCTGTTTTTT CASSLLGSNTGELFF
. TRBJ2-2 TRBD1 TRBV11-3 TGTGCCAGCATCAAGACAGGGTCCGGGGAGCTGTTTTTT CASIKTGSGELFF
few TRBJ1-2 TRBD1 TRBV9 TGTGCCAGCAGCGTGGGGACAGAGAACTATGGCTACACCTTC CASSVGTENYGYTF
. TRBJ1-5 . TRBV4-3 TGCGCCAGCAGCCAAGATAACAGGGTTAGCAATCAGCCCCAGCATTTT CASSQDNRVSNQPQHF
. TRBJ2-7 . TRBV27 TGTGCCAGCAGGATTACGGGGTTTACGTACTTC CASRITGFTYF
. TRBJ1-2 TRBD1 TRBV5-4 TGTGCCAGCAGCCTCCTGGGGGACAGGAGCACCTTC CASSLLGDRSTF
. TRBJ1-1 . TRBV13 TGTGCCAGCAGCCGCCGAGGGCCCACTGAAGCTTTCTTT CASSRRGPTEAFF
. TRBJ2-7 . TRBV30 TGTGCCTGGAGTCCCCCCGGGACCCATGCCGACGAGCAGTACTTC CAWSPPGTHADEQYF
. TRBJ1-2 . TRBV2 TGTGCCAGCAGTGAAAGGCGGGGGCCCCCCGTTGGCTACACCTTC CASSERRGPPVGYTF